The 10 T cell receptor beta chains reported below all come from one sample, sequenced in a study of blood T cells in healthy people across ages. With a J-beta primer mix and a sample-barcoded 5' primer, a second PCR ran 7 to 11 cycles. TCRdb ran MiXCR on the 5' RACE reads and lists one entry per CDR3 protein. The sample carries around 870,000 distinct CDR3 sequences, under 30% recorded once. Source material: blood. All receptors derive from a woman aged 80 or older in good health.

Points on this clonotype: A read error may be the cause here, since a much bigger clone is one base away. This sequence joins TRBV7-2 and TRBJ1-2; no clear D gene. CDR3 length equals 14 residues. The V and J ends lost 4 bases and 3 bases respectively, with 12 bases between them. Germline assignment: CDR1 SGHTA and CDR2 FQGNSA. Written as DNA, the CDR3 is TGTGCCAGCAGCTCCCTGGGTGGATACTATGGCTACACCTTC. Its protein product is CASSSLGGYYGYTF.

The chain carries TRBV3-1 and TRBJ2-5; maybe TRBD2 (6 bases). Trimming took off 8 bases at V and 4 bases at J, with 17 bases between the two ends. Germline-derived CDR1 and CDR2 are LGHDT and YNNKEL (reference sequence). The CDR3 covers 14 residues. The CDR3 loop is CASGELPTRETQYF. CDR3 DNA sequence: TGTGCCAGCGGGGAACTACCGACTAGAGAGACCCAGTACTTC.

In its sample, this clonotype was seen many times. The chain links TRBV29-1 to TRBJ2-1; 7 bases line up with TRBD1. The CDR3 is 13 residues long. V shed 7 bases and J 8 bases; nucleotides not matched to a gene: 11. Germline lookup yields CDR1 SQVTM and CDR2 ANQGSEA. CDR3 amino acids: CSDYFRQGDEQFF. The CDR3 nucleotides read TGCAGCGACTACTTCCGGCAGGGGGATGAGCAGTTCTTC.

The chain joins TRBV4-1 to TRBJ2-1; 9 bases fit TRBD1. This CDR3 has 19 amino acids. CDR1 and CDR2 (germline): MGHRA, YSYEKL. The trim removed 1 base at V and 1 base at J, leaving 11 bases unmatched. Here the CDR3 DNA reads TGCGCCAGCAGCCAAGCCCTAAAAAGACAGGGGGTTTCCTACAATGAGCAGTTCTTC. This gives the protein CASSQALKRQGVSYNEQFF.

The genes are TRBV7-9 and TRBJ1-6; no definite D call. The ends were cut back, 5 bases at V and 8 bases at J, with 10 bases in the middle. Germline V gene data show CDR1 as SEHNR and CDR2 as FQNEAQ (reference sequence). The CDR3 consists of 13 residues. The chain's CDR3 is CASSGSGDSPLHF. CDR3 coding DNA: TGTGCCAGCAGCGGTAGCGGGGATTCACCCCTCCACTTT.

Ten or more counts support this clonotype. The V and J genes are TRBV19 and TRBJ2-5; maybe TRBD1 (6 bases). The CDR3 is made up of 16 amino acids. Germline CDR1 and CDR2: LNHDA and SQIVND (reference sequence). The V end was cut by 9 bases, the J end by 5 bases, with 25 bases between. In nucleotides, the CDR3 is TGTGCCAGCAAAAGTCTCGAGGGACACCCTGGGGAGACCCAGTACTTC. Translating gives CASKSLEGHPGETQYF. Using reference TRBV19 and TRBJ2-5 for the parts outside the CDR3, the full variable domain is DGGITQSPKYLFRKEGQNVTLSCEQNLNHDAMYWYRQDPGQGLRLIYYSQIVNDFQKGDIAEGYSVSREKKESFPLTVTSAQKNPTAFYLCASKSLEGHPGETQYFGPGTRLLVL.

The V and J genes are TRBV6-2 or TRBV6-3 and TRBJ1-5; tentatively, D is TRBD1 (6 bases). The germline CDR1 and CDR2 sequences are MNHEY and SVGEGT. V lost 1 base, J lost 6 bases, and 19 bases lay in between. The CDR3 consists of 17 residues. For the CDR3, the DNA is TGTGCCAGCAGTTACTTCGCCGGGACACCTTTAGCTCAGCCCCAGCATTTT. It yields the protein CASSYFAGTPLAQPQHF.

The V gene is TRBV11-2, the J gene TRBJ1-1; 7 nucleotides align to TRBD1. Looked up from germline, CDR1 is SGHAT and CDR2 is FQNNGV. The CDR3 is 15 amino acids. Trimming cost V 8 bases and J 7 bases; bases outside gene matches: 16. This chain's CDR3 is CASGLVRQGNGEAFF. The CDR3 DNA reads TGTGCCAGCGGTTTAGTCCGACAGGGAAATGGTGAAGCTTTCTTT.

There are many counts of this clonotype. This chain uses TRBV29-1 with TRBJ1-2, with D possibly being TRBD1 (5 bases). V was pared by 7 bases and J by 1 base, with 13 bases between. Germline CDR1 is SQVTM and CDR2 is ANQGSEA. The CDR3 sequence is 13 residues long. The CDR3 DNA follows: TGCAGCGCCGCGACGGGGGTTAACTATGGCTACACCTTC. Protein product: CSAATGVNYGYTF.

There are a few counts of this clonotype. The chain recombines TRBV5-6 with TRBJ1-6; D call uncertain. The germline gives CDR1 SGHDT, CDR2 YYEEEE. The length of the CDR3 is 16 residues. Trimming shortened V by 1 base and J by 0 bases, and 8 bases separated the two germline ends. The CDR3, as DNA: TGTGCCAGCAGCTTGCCGGGGAACTCCTATAATTCACCCCTCCACTTT. This sequence encodes CASSLPGNSYNSPLHF.